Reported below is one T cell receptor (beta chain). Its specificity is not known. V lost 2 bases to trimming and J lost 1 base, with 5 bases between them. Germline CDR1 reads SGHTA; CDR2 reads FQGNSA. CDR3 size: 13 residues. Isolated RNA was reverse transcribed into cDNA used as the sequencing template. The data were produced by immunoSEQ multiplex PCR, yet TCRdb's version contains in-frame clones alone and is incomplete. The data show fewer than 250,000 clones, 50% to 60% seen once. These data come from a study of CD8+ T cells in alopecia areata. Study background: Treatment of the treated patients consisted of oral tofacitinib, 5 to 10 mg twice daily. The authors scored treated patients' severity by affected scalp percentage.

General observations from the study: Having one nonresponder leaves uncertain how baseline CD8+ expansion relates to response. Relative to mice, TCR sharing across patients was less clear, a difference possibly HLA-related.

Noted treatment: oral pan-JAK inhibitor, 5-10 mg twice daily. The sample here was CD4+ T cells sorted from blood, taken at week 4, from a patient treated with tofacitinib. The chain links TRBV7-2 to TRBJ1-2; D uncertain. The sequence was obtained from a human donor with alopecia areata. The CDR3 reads CASSLPYNYGYTF. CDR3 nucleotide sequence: TGTGCCAGCAGCTTACCATATAACTATGGCTACACCTTC.